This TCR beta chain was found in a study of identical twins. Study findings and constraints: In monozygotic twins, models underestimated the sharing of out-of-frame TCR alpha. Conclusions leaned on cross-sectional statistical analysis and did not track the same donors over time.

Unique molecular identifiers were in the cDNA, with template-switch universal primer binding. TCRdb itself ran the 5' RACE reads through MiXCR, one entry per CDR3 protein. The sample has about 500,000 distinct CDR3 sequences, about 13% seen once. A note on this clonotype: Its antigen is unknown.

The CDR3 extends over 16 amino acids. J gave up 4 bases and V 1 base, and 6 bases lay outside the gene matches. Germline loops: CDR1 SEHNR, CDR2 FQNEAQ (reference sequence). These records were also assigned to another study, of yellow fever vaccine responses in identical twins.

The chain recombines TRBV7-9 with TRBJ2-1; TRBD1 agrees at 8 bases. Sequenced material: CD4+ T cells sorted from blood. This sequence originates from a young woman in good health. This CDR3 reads CASSLVQGAAYNEQFF. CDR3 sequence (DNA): TGTGCCAGCAGCTTAGTTCAGGGGGCGGCATACAATGAGCAGTTCTTC.